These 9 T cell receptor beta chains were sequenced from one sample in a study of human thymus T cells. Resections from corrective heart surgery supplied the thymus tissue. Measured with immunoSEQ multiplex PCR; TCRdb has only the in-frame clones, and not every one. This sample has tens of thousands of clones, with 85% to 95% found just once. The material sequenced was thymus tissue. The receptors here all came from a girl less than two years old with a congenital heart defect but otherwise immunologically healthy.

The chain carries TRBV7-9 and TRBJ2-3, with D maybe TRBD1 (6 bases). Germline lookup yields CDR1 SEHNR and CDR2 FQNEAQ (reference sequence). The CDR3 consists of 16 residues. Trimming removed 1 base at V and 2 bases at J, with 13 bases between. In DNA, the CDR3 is TGTGCCAGCAGCTTAGTAGGCAGGGGTATCACAGATACGCAGTATTTT. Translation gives CASSLVGRGITDTQYF.

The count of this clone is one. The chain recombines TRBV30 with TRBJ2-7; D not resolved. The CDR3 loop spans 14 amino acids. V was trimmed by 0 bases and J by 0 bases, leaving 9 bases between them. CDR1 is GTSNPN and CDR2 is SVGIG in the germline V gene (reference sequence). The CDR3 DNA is TGTGCCTGGAGTGTAGGTAACAGCTCCTACGAGCAGTACTTC. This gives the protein CAWSVGNSSYEQYF.

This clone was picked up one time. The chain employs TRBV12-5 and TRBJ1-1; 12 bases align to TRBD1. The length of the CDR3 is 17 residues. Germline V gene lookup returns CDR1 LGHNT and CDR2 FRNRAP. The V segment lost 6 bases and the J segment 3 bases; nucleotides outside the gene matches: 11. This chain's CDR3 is CASGPGTGGRGDTEAFF. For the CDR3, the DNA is TGTGCTAGTGGCCCCGGGACAGGGGGCCGGGGGGACACTGAAGCTTTCTTT.

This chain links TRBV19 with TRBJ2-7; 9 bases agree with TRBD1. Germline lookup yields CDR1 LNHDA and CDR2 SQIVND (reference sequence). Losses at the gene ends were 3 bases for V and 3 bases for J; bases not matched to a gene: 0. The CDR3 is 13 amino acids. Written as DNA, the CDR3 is TGTGCCAGTAGTATGACAGGGGGCTACGAGCAGTACTTC. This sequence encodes CASSMTGGYEQYF.

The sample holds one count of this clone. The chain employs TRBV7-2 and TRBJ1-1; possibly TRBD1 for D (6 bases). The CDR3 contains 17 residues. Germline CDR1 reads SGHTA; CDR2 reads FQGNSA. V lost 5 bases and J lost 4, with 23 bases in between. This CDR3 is CASSPPRGRRGTTEAFF. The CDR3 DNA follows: TGTGCCAGCAGCCCCCCCAGGGGCAGACGGGGTACCACTGAAGCTTTCTTT. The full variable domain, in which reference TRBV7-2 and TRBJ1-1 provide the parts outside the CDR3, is GAGVSQSPSNKVTEKGKDVELRCDPISGHTALYWYRQSLGQGLEFLIYFQGNSAPDKSGLPSDRFSAERTGGSVSTLTIQRTQQEDSAVYLCASSPPRGRRGTTEAFFGQGTRLTVV.

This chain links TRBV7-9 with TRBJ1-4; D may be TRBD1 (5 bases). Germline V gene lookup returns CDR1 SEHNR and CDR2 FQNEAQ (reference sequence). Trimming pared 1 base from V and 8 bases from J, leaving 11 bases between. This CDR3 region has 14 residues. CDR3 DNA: TGTGCCAGCAGCTTAGAACAGGAGGGGGAAAAACTGTTTTTT. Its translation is CASSLEQEGEKLFF.

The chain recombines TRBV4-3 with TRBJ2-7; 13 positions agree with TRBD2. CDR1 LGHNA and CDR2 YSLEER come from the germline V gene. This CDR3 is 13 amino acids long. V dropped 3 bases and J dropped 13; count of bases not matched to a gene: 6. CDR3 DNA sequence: TGCGCCAGCAGCCATACTGGGACTAGCGGGATCTACTTC. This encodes CASSHTGTSGIYF.

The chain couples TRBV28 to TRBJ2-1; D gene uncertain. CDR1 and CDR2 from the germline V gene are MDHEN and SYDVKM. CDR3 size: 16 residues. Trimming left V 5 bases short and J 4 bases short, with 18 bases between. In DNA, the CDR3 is TGTGCCAGCAGTCCAACCCAGCCCGGACGGTACAATGAGCAGTTCTTC. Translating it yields CASSPTQPGRYNEQFF.

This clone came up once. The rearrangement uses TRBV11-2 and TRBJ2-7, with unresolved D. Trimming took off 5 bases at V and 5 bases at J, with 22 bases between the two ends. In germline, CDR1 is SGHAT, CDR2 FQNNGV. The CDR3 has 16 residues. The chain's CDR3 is CASSPTNYRIHHEQYF. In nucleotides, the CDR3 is TGTGCCAGCAGCCCCACTAATTATCGGATCCACCACGAGCAGTACTTC.